The clone carrying this T cell receptor beta chain has just a few counts. The trim removed 4 bases at V and 4 bases at J, leaving 6 bases unmatched. CDR3 length equals 14 residues. Germline lookup yields CDR1 GTSNPN and CDR2 SVGIG (reference sequence). The data were taken from a study of blood T cell repertoires in COVID-19. Turning to the study itself: Acute and convalescent COVID-19 samples came from the United States, Italy and Spain. Sources were T cells, B-cell-depleted T cells, or PBMCs; the material itself was cDNA or gDNA.

Seattle researchers signed up patients amid active infection and tracked them longitudinally. Sequenced by immunoSEQ multiplex PCR; TCRdb stores in-frame clones only, minus some. The repertoire holds more than 300,000 clones, with more than 75% as singletons. The chain combines TRBV30 with TRBJ2-2; 7 bases are shared with TRBD1. This sequence was found in a woman in her thirties with COVID-19, enrolled during active disease. The sequencing sample was made of peripheral blood. CDR3 sequence reads: CAWTPGQITGELFF. The CDR3 nucleotides are TGTGCCTGGACCCCGGGACAGATCACCGGGGAGCTGTTTTTT. The whole variable domain, remainder taken from reference TRBV30 and TRBJ2-2, is SQTIHQWPATLVQPVGSPLSLECTVEGTSNPNLYWYRQAAGRGLQLLFYSVGIGQISSEVPQNLSASRPQDRQFILSSKKLLLSDSGFYLCAWTPGQITGELFFGEGSRLTVL.